The 16 T cell receptor beta chains presented below share a single source sample, sequenced in a study of regulatory T cells in long-lasting Graves disease. Time point indicated: persistent/refractory GD, antithyroid drugs over 5 years with positive TRAb. Isolated PBMC RNA provided the starting material for the TCR library. Investigators prepared the TCR beta libraries by applying iRepertoire HTBI primers and Arm-PCR of CDR3 regions. MiXCR was run by TCRdb on the multiplex PCR reads, yielding one entry per CDR3 protein. The table includes about 290,000 distinct CDR3 sequences, around 21% detected once. Sequences were derived from peripheral blood mononuclear cells (PBMCs), sampled when the disease was refractory, from a patient treated with antithyroid drugs. Receptors were obtained from a female donor with Graves disease.

The V and J genes are TRBV18 and TRBJ1-2; TRBD1 matches at 10 bases. CDR3 size: 17 residues. After removal of 5 bases from V and 2 bases from J, the junction contained 11 bases not matched to a gene. Germline V gene lookup returns CDR1 KGHSH and CDR2 LQKENI. The CDR3 DNA sequence: TGTGCCAGCTCAGCTACCCTTGGGACAGGGGAAAACTATGGCTACACCTTC. This gives the protein CASSATLGTGENYGYTF.

This clonotype was observed a few times. The V and J genes are TRBV6-2 or TRBV6-3 and TRBJ1-5; tentative D call: TRBD1 (6 bases). The CDR3 covers 15 residues. Germline CDR1 and CDR2: MNHEY and SVGEGT. With 4 bases removed from V and 6 bases from J, the gap between germline ends came to 16 bases. The CDR3 bases are TGTGCCAGCAGTTTCCAAGAGTTAGGGGGTCAGCCCCAGCATTTT. Translated: CASSFQELGGQPQHF.

The chain combines TRBV7-9 with TRBJ2-5; 10 bases agree with TRBD2. CDR3 size: 17 residues. The germline gives CDR1 SEHNR, CDR2 FQNEAQ (reference sequence). Trimming cost V 5 bases and J 5 bases; bases outside gene matches: 14. The CDR3 reads CASSPRVLAGIRETQYF. DNA of the CDR3: TGTGCCAGCAGCCCCCGGGTACTAGCGGGAATTCGGGAGACCCAGTACTTC.

This clonotype has a handful of counts. V and J are TRBV28 and TRBJ2-3; TRBD2 agrees at 8 bases. Germline CDR1 is MDHEN and CDR2 is SYDVKM. The CDR3 has 18 amino acids. The V segment lost 6 bases and the J segment 4 bases; nucleotides outside the gene matches: 18. The CDR3 is CASRTLGSGSLGPDTQYF. The CDR3 region has the DNA TGTGCCAGCAGGACCCTGGGAAGCGGGAGTCTGGGTCCAGATACGCAGTATTTT.

This clonotype was seen repeatedly, ten times or more. V and J are TRBV12-3 or TRBV12-4 and TRBJ2-5; tentatively, D is TRBD1 (5 bases). Gene TRBJ2-7 matches the end of the DNA better, so the J call may be wrong. This CDR3 is 14 amino acids long. CDR3 loop: CASSLPGSSYEQYF. For the CDR3, the DNA is TGTGCCAGCAGTTTACCAGGGTCCTCCTACGAGCAGTACTTC.

In this sample, this clonotype turned up once. This chain uses TRBV20-1 with TRBJ2-5; 14 bases match TRBD2. CDR1 is DFQATT and CDR2 is SNEGSKA in the germline V gene (reference sequence). The CDR3 runs to 18 residues. Trimming took 1 base from V and 5 from J; bases not matched to a gene: 12. The CDR3 here is CSARAPSGLAGGGETQYF. DNA of the CDR3: TGCAGTGCTAGAGCCCCTAGCGGACTAGCGGGAGGAGGGGAGACCCAGTACTTC.

This clonotype was picked up a small number of times. V gene TRBV7-8 combines with J gene TRBJ1-1; D not certain. Trimming left V 1 base short and J 4 bases short, with 16 bases between. From germline, CDR1 is SGHVS and CDR2 FQNEAQ. This CDR3 region has 16 residues. CDR3 protein: CASSLVWPPVGTEAFF. The CDR3 nucleotides read TGTGCCAGCAGCTTAGTATGGCCCCCGGTGGGCACTGAAGCTTTCTTT.

Note on this clonotype: A much bigger clone sits one base away, suggesting this may be a read error. The rearrangement links TRBV7-9 to TRBJ1-3; weak D call: TRBD1 (6 bases). The length of the CDR3 is 13 residues. Germline V CDR1 and CDR2: SEHNR, FQNEAQ (reference sequence). V lost 5 bases and J lost 4, with 9 bases in between. CDR3 sequence (DNA): TGTGCCAGCAGCGGGGGCTCCGGAAACACCATATATTTT. Residues: CASSGGSGNTIYF.

This clonotype occurred many times. V is TRBV6-1 and J is TRBJ1-1, with a tentative D call TRBD1 (6 bases). The CDR3 totals 13 residues. V lost 6 bases, J lost 6 bases, and 14 bases lay in between. Per the germline V gene, CDR1 is MNHNS and CDR2 is SASEGT. DNA of the CDR3: TGTGCCAGCAGACTGGGGGCTAGTTCTGAAGCTTTCTTT. The encoded protein is CASRLGASSEAFF.

This clonotype showed up just a few times. This chain uses TRBV7-9 with TRBJ2-1; the D gene is possibly TRBD2 (7 bases). The CDR3 extends over 13 amino acids. V lost 1 base to trimming and J lost 10 bases, with 11 bases between them. Germline assignment: CDR1 SEHNR and CDR2 FQNEAQ (reference sequence). For the CDR3, the DNA is TGTGCCAGCAGCTTAGTAGGGGGGGGGGAGCAGTTCTTC. Translated: CASSLVGGGEQFF.

The chain links TRBV2 to TRBJ2-5; D ambiguous. V was trimmed by 3 bases and J by 6 bases, leaving 14 bases between them. CDR1 SNHLY and CDR2 FYNNEI come from the germline V gene. The CDR3 totals 14 residues. CDR3 DNA sequence: TGTGCCAGCAGTGATGGGCCCCCATGGAAGACCCAGTACTTC. Its translation is CASSDGPPWKTQYF.

The chain is built from TRBV7-2 and TRBJ2-3, with D unresolved. The germline V gene has CDR1 SGHTA and CDR2 FQGNSA. CDR3 length: 15 amino acids. Deletions cut 6 bases from V and 2 bases from J, with 15 bases between. CDR3 DNA sequence: TGTGCCAGCAGACCCCCTCTTGGGGACACAGATACGCAGTATTTT. Translating gives CASRPPLGDTDTQYF.

The sample holds many counts of this clonotype. This chain connects TRBV12-3 or TRBV12-4 to TRBJ1-3; D not certain. Trimming stripped 0 bases from V and 1 base from J, with 4 bases between. The CDR3 spans 14 residues. The DNA of the CDR3 is TGTGCCAGCAGTTTAGCCCTTTCTGGAAACACCATATATTTT. Protein product: CASSLALSGNTIYF.

The V call is TRBV7-2, the J call TRBJ1-4; 11 bases are a match to TRBD1. CDR3 size: 20 residues. CDR1 is SGHTA and CDR2 is FQGNSA in the germline V gene. The junction had 13 bases not matched to a gene; V was cut back by 0 bases and J by 4 bases. The CDR3 DNA sequence: TGTGCCAGCAGCTTAGCCGTGCGGACAGGGGGCCGGCTAGTTAATGAAAAACTGTTTTTT. Its translation is CASSLAVRTGGRLVNEKLFF.

The chain links TRBV20-1 to TRBJ2-4, with 7 positions matching TRBD2. The CDR3 covers 17 residues. In germline, CDR1 is DFQATT, CDR2 SNEGSKA (reference sequence). Unmatched junction bases numbered 9, after V lost 0 bases and J lost 1 base. CDR3 nucleotide sequence: TGCAGTGCTAGAGAGTTCGGGCCCGGGGGGGCCAAAAACATTCAGTACTTC. Protein product: CSAREFGPGGAKNIQYF.

This clonotype was counted only a few times. The V and J genes are TRBV10-3 and TRBJ1-4; possibly TRBD1 for D (5 bases). Germline V CDR1 and CDR2: ENHRY, SYGVKD. Trimming took 2 bases from V and 8 from J, leaving 12 bases between them. The CDR3 contains 14 residues. The CDR3 coding sequence is TGTGCCATCAGTGAGAGTCTGGGACCGGAAAAACTGTTTTTT. As protein: CAISESLGPEKLFF.